What follows are 9 T cell receptor beta chains derived from one specimen sequenced in a study of T cells in Graves' hyperthyroidism and ophthalmopathy. Regions amplified from RNA transcripts were the TCR beta CDR3 regions. Researchers ran a first-round RT-PCR on the TCR CDR3 using the HTBI primer set. In TCRdb, the multiplex PCR reads were re-called with MiXCR into one record per CDR3 protein. The repertoire holds about 640,000 distinct CDR3 sequences, around 20% seen once, with around a third in the top ten. The sample consisted of blood. The receptor source for this set is a man aged 25 to 45 with Graves' ophthalmopathy.

Only a few counts were recorded for this clonotype. The chain is built from TRBV29-1 and TRBJ2-3, with 10 positions matching TRBD2. Germline V gene data show CDR1 as SQVTM and CDR2 as ANQGSEA. The V gene end was trimmed by 2 bases and the J gene end by 7 bases; junction bases not matched to a gene: 15. There are 17 residues in the CDR3. The CDR3: CSVETRTSGPARYTQYF. The CDR3 nucleotides read TGCAGCGTTGAAACACGGACTAGCGGACCCGCCAGGTATACGCAGTATTTT.

The chain is built from TRBV25-1 and TRBJ1-1; tentatively, D is TRBD1 (6 bases). This CDR3 spans 13 amino acids. Trimming stripped 6 bases from V and 4 bases from J, with 12 bases between. CDR1 is MGHDK and CDR2 is SYGVNS in the germline V gene. The CDR3 here is CASRGTYGTEAFF. CDR3 sequence (DNA): TGTGCCAGCAGGGGGACATACGGCACTGAAGCTTTCTTT. Looking up the rest from reference TRBV25-1 and TRBJ1-1 gives the full variable domain: EADIYQTPRYLVIGTGKKITLECSQTMGHDKMYWYQQDPGMELHLIHYSYGVNSTEKGDLSSESTVSRIRTEHFPLTLESARPSHTSQYLCASRGTYGTEAFFGQGTRLTVV.

In this sample, this clonotype turned up a few times. This chain joins TRBV5-1 and TRBJ1-2; no clear D. V lost 2 bases and J 2 bases, leaving 10 bases between the germline ends. The V gene's germline CDR1 is SGHRS and CDR2 YFSETQ. The length of the CDR3 is 14 residues. The CDR3 protein is CASSFTEANYGYTF. CDR3 coding DNA: TGCGCCAGCAGCTTTACCGAGGCGAACTATGGCTACACCTTC.

The sample holds many counts of this clonotype. The gene calls are TRBV2 and TRBJ2-1; 12 nucleotides align to TRBD2. The germline V gene encodes CDR1 SNHLY and CDR2 FYNNEI. The CDR3 length is 15 residues. The trim removed 4 bases at V and 6 bases at J, leaving 4 bases unmatched. This chain's CDR3 is CASSVASGRANEQFF. Here the CDR3 DNA reads TGTGCCAGCAGTGTTGCTAGCGGGAGGGCCAATGAGCAGTTCTTC.

The chain links TRBV3-1 to TRBJ1-5; 7 bases are a match to TRBD1. With V trimmed by 3 bases and J by 7 bases, 0 bases remained unmatched. The V gene's germline CDR1 is LGHDT and CDR2 YNNKEL (reference sequence). The CDR3 consists of 12 residues. The DNA of the CDR3 is TGTGCCAGCAGCCACAGGGGGCAGCCCCAGCATTTT. It specifies CASSHRGQPQHF.

This clonotype appeared many times. V is TRBV20-1 and J is TRBJ1-1; D ambiguous. The germline V gene has CDR1 DFQATT and CDR2 SNEGSKA (reference sequence). V dropped 4 bases and J dropped 0 bases, with 9 bases sitting between them. This CDR3 is built from 13 residues. CDR3 residues: CSANRVMNTEAFF. In nucleotides, the CDR3 is TGCAGTGCTAATCGGGTGATGAACACTGAAGCTTTCTTT.

This clonotype was picked up a small number of times. This chain uses TRBV6-5 with TRBJ2-7; D is unresolved. Per germline, CDR1 MNHEY and CDR2 SVGAGI. The CDR3 has 12 residues. Between the trimmed V and J ends, which lost 10 bases and 2 bases, there was a span of 12 bases. The CDR3 DNA sequence: TGTGCCACCTTCAGAGCGCCCTACGAGCAGTACTTC. It encodes CATFRAPYEQYF.

The chain employs TRBV20-1 and TRBJ1-5; D is perhaps TRBD1 (5 bases). Trimming took 2 bases from V and 2 from J, leaving 10 bases between them. This CDR3 is 14 amino acids long. Germline V lookup: CDR1 DFQATT, CDR2 SNEGSKA (reference sequence). CDR3 amino acids: CSARRGEGNQPQHF. The CDR3 DNA is TGCAGTGCTAGAAGGGGCGAGGGCAATCAGCCCCAGCATTTT.

This clonotype was counted many times. The chain joins TRBV6-1 to TRBJ1-5; D might be TRBD1 (5 bases). There are 14 residues in the CDR3. In germline, CDR1 is MNHNS, CDR2 SASEGT. The V end was cut by 6 bases, the J end by 0 bases, with 9 bases between. DNA for the CDR3: TGTGCCAGCAGCCGCAGGGATAGCAATCAGCCCCAGCATTTT. Translation gives CASSRRDSNQPQHF.